What follows are 20 T cell receptor beta chains derived from one specimen sequenced in a study of TIL therapy for anti-PD-1-resistant metastatic lung cancer. The immunoSEQ assay was v3. The assay was immunoSEQ multiplex PCR, and TCRdb's table has in-frame clones only and misses some. The table includes approximately 92,000 clones, around three fifths detected once. Time point: pre-treatment sample, taken before nivolumab and TIL therapy. Most excised metastases sampled were pleural nodules or supraclavicular lymph nodes. This specimen was tumor tissue, taken at baseline. These receptor sequences come from a person between 25 and 80 years old with non-small cell lung cancer.

The V and J genes are TRBV11-2 and TRBJ2-1, with no clear D. Trimming took 1 base from V and 10 from J, leaving 8 bases between them. This CDR3 is built from 12 residues. The germline gives CDR1 SGHAT, CDR2 FQNNGV. CDR3 nucleotide sequence: TGTGCCAGCAGCTTAGGGGGTGTGGAGCAGTTCTTC. Translated: CASSLGGVEQFF.

The chain has TRBV28 and TRBJ2-5, with D possibly TRBD2 on 5 matching bases. Trimming cost V 5 bases and J 1 base, with 17 bases left between them. Germline lookup yields CDR1 MDHEN and CDR2 SYDVKM. There are 16 residues in the CDR3. In DNA, the CDR3 is TGTGCCAGCAGTCCATCCCGCCCCGGGATCCAAGAGACCCAGTACTTC. It specifies CASSPSRPGIQETQYF.

This chain uses TRBV12-3 or TRBV12-4 with TRBJ2-7; TRBD1 matches 7 bases. Unmatched junction bases numbered 3, after V lost 4 bases and J lost 3 bases. The length of the CDR3 is 13 residues. The CDR3 region is CASSYRDSYEQYF. The CDR3 region has the DNA TGTGCCAGCAGTTACCGGGACAGCTACGAGCAGTACTTC.

This rearrangement joins TRBV5-1 to TRBJ1-1; a possible D gene is TRBD1 (5 bases). The CDR3 runs 13 residues. Germline loops: CDR1 SGHRS, CDR2 YFSETQ. Between the trimmed V and J ends, which lost 4 bases and 1 base, there was a span of 8 bases. The CDR3 DNA sequence: TGCGCCAGCAGCCTCGGGGCGAACACTGAAGCTTTCTTT. Protein product: CASSLGANTEAFF.

The V call is TRBV6-4, the J call TRBJ2-2; 13 bases are a match to TRBD2. Per germline, CDR1 MRHNA and CDR2 SNTAGT. The CDR3 has 17 amino acids. V lost 0 bases, J lost 7 bases, and 5 bases stayed unmatched. This CDR3 is CASSDSLTSGRHGELFF. The CDR3 DNA reads as TGTGCCAGCAGTGACTCCTTGACTAGCGGGAGGCACGGGGAGCTGTTTTTT.

The chain couples TRBV12-3 or TRBV12-4 to TRBJ1-2; D ambiguous. V was shortened by 3 bases and J by 6 bases, with 5 bases between the two germline ends. The CDR3 contains 11 residues. CDR3 DNA: TGTGCCAGCAGTTTTGGGGATGGCTACACCTTC. Protein product: CASSFGDGYTF.

The chain employs TRBV10-3 and TRBJ1-3; no clear D. V dropped 4 bases and J dropped 7 bases, with 14 bases sitting between them. This CDR3 contains 14 residues. Per germline, CDR1 ENHRY and CDR2 SYGVKD. CDR3: CAISGRQVGNTIYF. CDR3 DNA sequence: TGTGCCATCAGTGGACGCCAGGTCGGGAACACCATATATTTT.

The chain couples TRBV3-1 (or the pseudogene TRBV3-2) to TRBJ2-2; unclear D gene. This CDR3 has 12 residues. Germline-derived CDR1 and CDR2 are LGHDT and YNNKEL (reference sequence). Trimming stripped 4 bases from V and 7 bases from J, with 7 bases between. In nucleotides, the CDR3 is TGTGCCAGCAGCCCCTGGGACGGGGAGCTGTTTTTT. Translation gives CASSPWDGELFF.

This sequence joins TRBV28 and TRBJ1-2; D remains ambiguous. The germline V gene encodes CDR1 MDHEN and CDR2 SYDVKM. The CDR3 has 11 residues. V lost 7 bases to trimming and J lost 0 bases, with 3 bases between them. CDR3 region: CASTSNYGYTF. CDR3 nucleotides: TGTGCCAGCACATCTAACTATGGCTACACCTTC.

The V gene is TRBV7-2, the J gene TRBJ2-5; 10 bases map to TRBD2. The CDR3 totals 16 residues. Germline V CDR1 and CDR2: SGHTA, FQGNSA. The V segment lost 3 bases and the J segment 5 bases; nucleotides outside the gene matches: 9. The CDR3 spells CASSLYLAGVGETQYF. The DNA of the CDR3 is TGTGCCAGCAGCTTGTATCTAGCGGGAGTAGGGGAGACCCAGTACTTC.

The table lists this clone with a count of one. This sequence joins TRBV6-5 and TRBJ1-2, with 7 bases that match TRBD1. J gave up 4 bases and V 2 bases, and 7 bases lay outside the gene matches. The CDR3 extends over 15 amino acids. Germline assignment: CDR1 MNHEY and CDR2 SVGAGI. The CDR3 here is CASSYLQGRGYGYTF. CDR3 nucleotide sequence: TGTGCCAGCAGTTACCTACAGGGGAGGGGCTATGGCTACACCTTC.

There are a few counts of this clone. CDR3 nucleotide sequence: TGTGCCAGCAGCCTCGGGACAGCAACTAATGAAAAACTGTTTTTT. Protein product: CASSLGTATNEKLFF. The chain couples TRBV25-1 to TRBJ1-4; 7 bases agree with TRBD1. The germline V gene has CDR1 MGHDK and CDR2 SYGVNS. The CDR3 loop spans 15 amino acids. Unmatched junction bases numbered 4, after V lost 6 bases and J lost 0 bases. Together with reference TRBV25-1 and TRBJ1-4, the CDR3 gives the full variable domain: EADIYQTPRYLVIGTGKKITLECSQTMGHDKMYWYQQDPGMELHLIHYSYGVNSTEKGDLSSESTVSRIRTEHFPLTLESARPSHTSQYLCASSLGTATNEKLFFGSGTQLSVL.

V gene TRBV29-1 combines with J gene TRBJ2-5; TRBD1 aligns across 9 bases. Germline trimming cut 7 bases from V and 3 bases from J; bases unmatched to any gene: 6. CDR3 length: 13 residues. The germline CDR1 and CDR2 sequences are SQVTM and ANQGSEA. CDR3 sequence (DNA): TGCAGCGCGGACCGGGACAGGGAAGAGACCCAGTACTTC. It encodes CSADRDREETQYF.

This clone was detected a few times. The gene calls are TRBV7-2 and TRBJ2-1; TRBD2 might be the D (6 bases). V lost 7 bases and J lost 9, with 19 bases in between. The CDR3 has 14 amino acids. Germline V gene sequence: CDR1 SGHTA, CDR2 FQGNSA. Here the CDR3 reads CASTAGSFVGEQFF. The DNA of the CDR3 is TGTGCCAGCACTGCGGGATCGTTCGTAGGTGAGCAGTTCTTC.

This clone has more than one count but fewer than ten. The gene calls are TRBV2 and TRBJ1-6; D is undetermined. Looked up from germline, CDR1 is SNHLY and CDR2 is FYNNEI. V was shortened by 6 bases and J by 5 bases, with 17 bases between the two germline ends. CDR3 length: 16 amino acids. For the CDR3, the DNA is TGTGCCAGCAGCGCCTCCCGGGGAAGGGATAATTCACCCCTCCACTTT. Its protein is CASSASRGRDNSPLHF.

V gene TRBV7-9 combines with J gene TRBJ1-2, with D possibly TRBD1 on 6 matching bases. Germline values: CDR1 SEHNR, CDR2 FQNEAQ (reference sequence). V lost 5 bases and J 8 bases, leaving 18 bases between the germline ends. CDR3 length: 14 residues. CDR3 in DNA: TGTGCCAGCAGCCCTGACAGGTCGGTTAGGGGCTACACCTTC. It codes for CASSPDRSVRGYTF.

This clone appeared many times. J is TRBJ1-1 and V is TRBV18; tentative D call: TRBD1 (6 bases). The germline gives CDR1 KGHSH, CDR2 LQKENI. The CDR3 sequence is 15 residues long. V gave up 4 bases and J gave up 1 base, with 13 bases separating them. For the CDR3, the DNA is TGTGCCAGCTCACTGACGACGACAGGGAACACTGAAGCTTTCTTT. Amino acid sequence: CASSLTTTGNTEAFF.

V and J are TRBV12-5 and TRBJ2-3, with D maybe TRBD2 (5 bases). This CDR3 region has 14 residues. The V gene lost 1 base and the J gene lost 2 bases, with 7 bases spanning the gap. Germline V CDR1 and CDR2: LGHNT, FRNRAP. The CDR3 is CASGLGRSTDTQYF. The CDR3 coding sequence is TGTGCTAGTGGTTTGGGGAGGTCCACAGATACGCAGTATTTT.

This clone appeared a few times. The chain has TRBV4-1 and TRBJ2-7; 7 bases are a match to TRBD1. This CDR3 has 15 amino acids. Germline values: CDR1 MGHRA, CDR2 YSYEKL. J lost 2 bases, V lost 1 base, and 5 bases had no gene match. CDR3 DNA: TGCGCCAGCAGCCAAGGCTCGGGACAGCCCTACGAGCAGTACTTC. Translation: CASSQGSGQPYEQYF.

The chain links TRBV6-5 to TRBJ2-1; D is tentatively TRBD1 or TRBD2 (6 bases each). The germline V and J ends were trimmed by 8 bases and 1 base, with 15 bases remaining between them. Germline V gives CDR1 MNHEY, CDR2 SVGAGI. The length of the CDR3 is 15 residues. This CDR3 is CASWRGDGSYNEQFF. As DNA, the CDR3 is TGTGCCAGCTGGAGGGGGGACGGGTCCTACAATGAGCAGTTCTTC.